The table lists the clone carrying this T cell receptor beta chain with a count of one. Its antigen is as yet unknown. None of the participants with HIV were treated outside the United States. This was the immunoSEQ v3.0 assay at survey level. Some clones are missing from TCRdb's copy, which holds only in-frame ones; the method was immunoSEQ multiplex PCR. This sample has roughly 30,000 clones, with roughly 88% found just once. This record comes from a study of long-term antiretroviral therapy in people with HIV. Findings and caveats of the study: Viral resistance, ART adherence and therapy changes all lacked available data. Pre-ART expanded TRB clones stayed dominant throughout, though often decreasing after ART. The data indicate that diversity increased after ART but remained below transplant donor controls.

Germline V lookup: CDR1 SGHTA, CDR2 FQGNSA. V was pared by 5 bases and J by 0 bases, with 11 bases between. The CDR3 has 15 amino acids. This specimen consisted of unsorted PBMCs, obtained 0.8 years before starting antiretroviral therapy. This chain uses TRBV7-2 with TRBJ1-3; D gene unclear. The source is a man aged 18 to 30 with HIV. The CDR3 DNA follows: TGTGCCAGCAGCAAACAGACCCTCTCTGGAAACACCATATATTTT. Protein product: CASSKQTLSGNTIYF.